A single sample is the source of the 21 T cell receptor beta chains below, sequenced in a study of blood T cell repertoires in COVID-19. Method: immunoSEQ multiplex PCR; TCRdb's copy keeps in-frame clones and lacks some. The sample contains over 150,000 clones, around 84% of which appear only once. Source material: peripheral blood. Receptors were obtained from a man aged 80 or over with acute or convalescent COVID-19.

The V gene is TRBV6-1, the J gene TRBJ2-7; 7 bases are a match to TRBD2. CDR1 MNHNS and CDR2 SASEGT come from the germline V gene. The V and J ends lost 5 bases and 3 bases, in that order; junction bases with no gene match: 7. The CDR3 loop spans 14 amino acids. The CDR3, as DNA: TGTGCCAGCAGTTTTTCGGGGGACTACTACGAGCAGTACTTC. This gives the protein CASSFSGDYYEQYF.

The chain uses TRBV11-1 and TRBJ2-1, with D tentatively TRBD1 (5 bases). Germline V CDR1 and CDR2: SGHAT, FQDESV (reference sequence). The V end was cut by 1 base, the J end by 10 bases, with 14 bases between. The CDR3 totals 14 residues. In DNA, the CDR3 is TGTGCCAGCAGCTTAGATGGGGCCTACGGGGAGCAGTTCTTC. It translates to CASSLDGAYGEQFF.

The CDR3, as DNA: TGTGCCAGCAGTTTAAGGGGACAGGGGGTTGGGATGAACACTGAAGCTTTCTTT. Translating it yields CASSLRGQGVGMNTEAFF. The rearrangement uses TRBV27 and TRBJ1-1; TRBD1 matches 11 bases. The V gene end was trimmed by 2 bases and the J gene end by 0 bases; junction bases not matched to a gene: 8. Germline assignment: CDR1 MNHEY and CDR2 SMNVEV (reference sequence). The length of the CDR3 is 18 residues.

The genes are TRBV6-4 and TRBJ1-2; a weak D match, TRBD1 (6 bases). Between the trimmed V and J ends, which lost 5 bases and 6 bases, there was a span of 13 bases. Germline V CDR1 and CDR2: MRHNA, SNTAGT. The CDR3 sequence is 13 residues long. DNA for the CDR3: TGTGCCAGCAGTTGGGGGCAGGGCAATGGCTACACCTTC. Its translation is CASSWGQGNGYTF.

This chain connects TRBV6-6 to TRBJ1-5; 7 bases are a match to TRBD1. CDR3 length equals 14 residues. The ends lost 5 bases at V and 2 bases at J; junction bases unmatched: 3. Germline lookup yields CDR1 MNHNY and CDR2 SVGAGI (reference sequence). CDR3 nucleotide sequence: TGTGCCAGCAGTGACCAGGGGGGCAATCAGCCCCAGCATTTT. This gives the protein CASSDQGGNQPQHF.

The V gene is TRBV6-5, the J gene TRBJ1-1; possibly TRBD1 for D (5 bases). This CDR3 is built from 15 residues. Trimming took 5 bases from V and 0 from J, leaving 13 bases between them. The germline gives CDR1 MNHEY, CDR2 SVGAGI. The CDR3 sequence is CASSNRQRVNTEAFF. For the CDR3, the DNA is TGTGCCAGCAGTAACCGACAGAGAGTGAACACTGAAGCTTTCTTT.

This clone has only a few counts. This chain joins TRBV18 and TRBJ1-5; TRBD1 agrees at 7 bases. The CDR3 runs 12 residues. CDR1 and CDR2 from the germline V gene are KGHSH and LQKENI. The V gene end was trimmed by 5 bases and the J gene end by 14 bases; junction bases not matched to a gene: 9. The CDR3 bases are TGTGCCAGCTCAGGGGACAGAGAGCCGAAGCATTTT. Translated: CASSGDREPKHF.

This chain links TRBV11-3 with TRBJ2-3, with 7 nucleotides matching TRBD1. The CDR3 has 14 residues. The ends lost 7 bases at V and 6 bases at J; junction bases unmatched: 10. Germline V gives CDR1 SGHNT, CDR2 YENEEA. The CDR3 protein is CASTIGQAVDTQYF. CDR3 coding DNA: TGTGCCAGCACGATAGGACAGGCCGTGGATACGCAGTATTTT.

This chain uses TRBV19 with TRBJ2-3; 8 bases map to TRBD2. V lost 6 bases to trimming and J lost 5 bases; unmatched junction nucleotides: 7. CDR3 length: 14 amino acids. CDR1 is LNHDA and CDR2 is SQIVND in the germline V gene (reference sequence). CDR3 in amino acids: CASRSRGGLDTQYF. The CDR3 DNA reads as TGTGCCAGTAGATCCCGGGGGGGCTTAGATACGCAGTATTTT. Together with reference TRBV19 and TRBJ2-3, the CDR3 gives the full variable domain: DGGITQSPKYLFRKEGQNVTLSCEQNLNHDAMYWYRQDPGQGLRLIYYSQIVNDFQKGDIAEGYSVSREKKESFPLTVTSAQKNPTAFYLCASRSRGGLDTQYFGPGTRLTVL.

This chain uses TRBV24-1 with TRBJ1-5; D is undetermined. CDR3 length equals 13 residues. Between the trimmed V and J ends, which lost 5 bases and 4 bases, there was a span of 8 bases. CDR1 is KGHDR, CDR2 SFDVKD, per germline. The CDR3 sequence is CATSVADNQPQHF. The CDR3 DNA follows: TGTGCCACCAGTGTAGCAGATAATCAGCCCCAGCATTTT.

This sequence joins TRBV6-4 and TRBJ2-3; no firm D call. Germline lookup yields CDR1 MRHNA and CDR2 SNTAGT. With 6 bases removed from V and 3 bases from J, the gap between germline ends came to 19 bases. The CDR3 extends over 16 amino acids. The CDR3 region is CASSTGPSTQTDTQYF. CDR3 nucleotide sequence: TGTGCCAGCAGCACCGGCCCCTCGACTCAGACAGATACGCAGTATTTT.

This sequence joins TRBV28 and TRBJ2-7, with TRBD1 matching over 11 bases. The CDR3 loop spans 15 amino acids. Per the germline V gene, CDR1 is MDHEN and CDR2 is SYDVKM. After removal of 1 base from V and 6 bases from J, the junction contained 5 bases not matched to a gene. CDR3 nucleotides: TGTGCCAGCAGTTTATACGGACAGGGGGCGGGCGAGCAGTACGTC. It encodes CASSLYGQGAGEQYV.

This chain uses TRBV10-3 with TRBJ2-2, with TRBD2 as a possible D gene (7 bases). The CDR3 sequence is 16 residues long. Trimming pared 0 bases from V and 5 bases from J, leaving 13 bases between. Germline lookup yields CDR1 ENHRY and CDR2 SYGVKD. CDR3 nucleotides: TGTGCCATCAGTGAGTCGCTCCGGGGGGCGACCGGGGAGCTGTTTTTT. It translates to CAISESLRGATGELFF.

CDR3 sequence: CASSPRADTQYF. CDR3 DNA sequence: TGTGCCAGCTCACCCCGAGCGGATACGCAGTATTTT. This chain uses TRBV18 with TRBJ2-3; D is undetermined. The V end lost 3 bases, the J end lost 6 bases, and 7 bases lay between the germline ends. Germline V gives CDR1 KGHSH, CDR2 LQKENI. The CDR3 totals 12 residues.

The genes are TRBV16 and TRBJ1-3; D call uncertain. Deletions cut 4 bases from V and 2 bases from J, with 15 bases between. Germline CDR1 is KGHSY and CDR2 is FQNENV. The CDR3 sequence is 16 residues long. CDR3 sequence reads: CASSPSPGRTGNTIYF. The CDR3 DNA reads TGTGCCAGCAGCCCCTCGCCGGGAAGGACTGGAAACACCATATATTTT.

The CDR3 reads CAISDETGGQTQYF. The CDR3 bases are TGTGCCATCAGTGACGAGACAGGGGGACAGACCCAGTACTTC. This chain joins TRBV10-3 and TRBJ2-5; TRBD1 aligns across 9 bases. The V gene end was trimmed by 3 bases and the J gene end by 6 bases; junction bases not matched to a gene: 5. The V gene's germline CDR1 is ENHRY and CDR2 SYGVKD. CDR3 size: 14 residues.

The chain links TRBV5-4 to TRBJ2-4, with D possibly being TRBD2 (5 bases). The V end lost 2 bases, the J end lost 0 bases, and 9 bases lay between the germline ends. Germline V gene data show CDR1 as SGHNT and CDR2 as YYREEE (reference sequence). This CDR3 comprises 15 residues. In nucleotides, the CDR3 is TGTGCCAGCAGCTTCACGGGAATAGCCAAAAACATTCAGTACTTC. Its protein product is CASSFTGIAKNIQYF. The complete variable domain, with remaining parts taken from reference TRBV5-4 and TRBJ2-4, reads ETGVTQSPTHLIKTRGQQVTLRCSSQSGHNTVSWYQQALGQGPQFIFQYYREEENGRGNFPPRFSGLQFPNYSSELNVNALELDDSALYLCASSFTGIAKNIQYFGAGTRLSVL.

The chain is built from TRBV18 and TRBJ1-2; TRBD1 might be the D (6 bases). The CDR3 contains 15 residues. Deletions cut 4 bases from V and 1 base from J, with 13 bases between. Germline CDR1 KGHSH, CDR2 LQKENI. The CDR3 coding sequence is TGTGCCAGCTCACTGACAGGATCCAGTAACTATGGCTACACCTTC. It specifies CASSLTGSSNYGYTF.

CDR3 loop: CASSSGTSGSLWQYV. CDR3 nucleotide sequence: TGTGCCAGCAGCAGCGGGACTAGCGGGAGCTTATGGCAGTACGTC. V and J are TRBV6-5 and TRBJ2-7, with 14 nucleotides matching TRBD2. Unmatched junction bases numbered 10, after V lost 6 bases and J lost 9 bases. The CDR3 runs to 15 residues. Germline CDR1 and CDR2: MNHEY and SVGAGI.

CDR3 protein: CASRRSPLETQYF. The CDR3 DNA reads as TGTGCCAGCAGAAGAAGCCCCCTAGAGACCCAGTACTTC. V gene TRBV27 combines with J gene TRBJ2-5; D is uncertain. Germline values: CDR1 MNHEY, CDR2 SMNVEV (reference sequence). V was clipped by 6 bases and J by 4 bases, with 12 bases between them. The CDR3 has 13 residues.

The rearrangement joins TRBV5-6 to TRBJ2-7; D possibly corresponds to TRBD2 (6 bases). The V gene's germline CDR1 is SGHDT and CDR2 YYEEEE. The V end was cut by 4 bases, the J end by 6 bases, with 17 bases between. The length of the CDR3 is 14 residues. The CDR3 loop is CASSKGGQGGEQYV. The CDR3 bases are TGTGCCAGCAGCAAGGGCGGGCAGGGAGGCGAGCAGTACGTC.